This T cell receptor beta chain comes out of a study of blood T cell repertoires in COVID-19. Some clones are missing from TCRdb's copy, which holds only in-frame ones; the method was immunoSEQ multiplex PCR. The sample carries some 190,000 clones, 84% recorded once. This CDR3 is built from 15 residues. V was cut by 6 bases and J by 0 bases, with 9 bases left in between. The germline CDR1 and CDR2 sequences are MNHEY and SVGAGI. The sequencing sample was made of peripheral blood. The TCR was taken from a woman in her 70s with active or convalescent COVID-19. The chain employs TRBV6-5 and TRBJ1-6, with a tentative D call TRBD1 (5 bases). The CDR3 region is CASRTVSSYNSPLHF. DNA of the CDR3: TGTGCCAGCAGGACAGTGAGCTCCTATAATTCACCCCTCCACTTT.